This TCR beta chain was captured by sequencing in a study of blood T cell repertoires in COVID-19. Study-level information: T cells, B-cell-depleted T cells, or PBMCs provided the cDNA or gDNA that served as material.

Participant ages covered about 18 to 89 years across approximately 25 US areas. This CDR3 region has 16 residues. V was trimmed by 6 bases and J by 7 bases, leaving 25 bases between them. Germline V CDR1 and CDR2: SGHDT, YYEEEE. Profiling relied on immunoSEQ multiplex PCR, and the TCRdb table lists in-frame clones only, not all of them. The profile shows a few hundred thousand clones, roughly 88% of them singletons. This chain joins TRBV5-6 and TRBJ1-2; D may be TRBD1 (6 bases). The source material was PBMCs or T cells enriched from blood (not recorded which). The TCR comes from a man aged 25 to 40 who had recovered from COVID-19. The CDR3 region is CASIQGITGWASGYTF. For the CDR3, the DNA is TGTGCCAGCATCCAAGGAATTACAGGGTGGGCGAGTGGCTACACCTTC.